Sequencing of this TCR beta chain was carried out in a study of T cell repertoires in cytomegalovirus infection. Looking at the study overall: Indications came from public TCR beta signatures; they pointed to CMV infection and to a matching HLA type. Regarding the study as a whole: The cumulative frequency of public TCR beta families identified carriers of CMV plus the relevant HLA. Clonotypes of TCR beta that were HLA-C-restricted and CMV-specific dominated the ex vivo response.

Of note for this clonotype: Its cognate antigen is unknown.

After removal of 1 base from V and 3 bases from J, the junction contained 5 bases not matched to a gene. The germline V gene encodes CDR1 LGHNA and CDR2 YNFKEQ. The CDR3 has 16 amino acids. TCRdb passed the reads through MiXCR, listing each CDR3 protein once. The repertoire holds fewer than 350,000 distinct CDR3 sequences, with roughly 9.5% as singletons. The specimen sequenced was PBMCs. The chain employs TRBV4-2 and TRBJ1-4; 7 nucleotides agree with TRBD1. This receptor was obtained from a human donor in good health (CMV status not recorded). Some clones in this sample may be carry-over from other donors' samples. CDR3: CASSQVGGTANEKLFF. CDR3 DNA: TGTGCCAGCAGCCAAGTCGGGGGGACAGCTAATGAAAAACTGTTTTTT.